A selection of T cell receptor beta chains follows, all from one sample in a study of regulatory T cells in long-lasting Graves disease. TCRdb called the multiplex PCR reads again in MiXCR, with one record for every CDR3 protein. The sample contains almost 350,000 distinct CDR3 sequences, about 18% of which appear only once. Sample: peripheral blood mononuclear cells (PBMCs), taken when the disease was refractory, from a patient treated with antithyroid drugs. All receptors come from a female donor with Graves disease. The CDR3 runs from the conserved cysteine through the conserved F or W. A D gene is named only where the DNA matches it firmly. A row's size may be missing; if present it is once, few, many or a size class.

NA,TRBV11-3,TRBJ2-1,NA,TGTGCCAGCAGCTTAGATCAGGGGTCAGGGGGGAGGGATGAGCAGTTCTTC,CASSLDQGSGGRDEQFF
many,TRBV11-2,TRBJ1-1,NA,TGTGCCAGCAGCTCCTGGACCGGAAACCTCATGAACACTGAAGCTTTCTTT,CASSSWTGNLMNTEAFF
NA,TRBV27,TRBJ2-2,TRBD2,TGTGCCAGCAGTCCGAGACTAGCGGACCCGAACACCGGGGAGCTGTTTTTT,CASSPRLADPNTGELFF
many,TRBV6-1,TRBJ2-6,TRBD2,TGTGCCAGCACCTGGATACTGACTAGCGACTCTTCAAGCTCTGGGGCCAACGTCCTGACTTTC,CASTWILTSDSSSSGANVLTF
few,TRBV28,TRBJ2-2,NA,TGTGCCAGCAGTCCCCGGGACATCAACACCGGGGAGCTGTTTTTT,CASSPRDINTGELFF
many,TRBV20-1,TRBJ1-2,NA,TGCAGTGCCGGCACGAACAGGGATGGCTACACCTTC,CSAGTNRDGYTF
many,TRBV6-1,TRBJ1-1,NA,TGTGCCAGCCGGGAGGGACGGTACATGAACACTGAAGCTTTCTTT,CASREGRYMNTEAFF
few,TRBV4-1,TRBJ1-2,NA,TGCGCCAGCACCACCGGGGGGGAGGACTATGGCTACACCTTC,CASTTGGEDYGYTF
NA,TRBV7-8,TRBJ2-7,TRBD1,TGTGCCACAACGAACCGACAGGGTTTCTACGAGCAGTACTTC,CATTNRQGFYEQYF
many,TRBV6-4,TRBJ2-7,TRBD1,TGTGCCAGCAGTCCCCGGGACAGGGTCTACGAGCAGTACTTC,CASSPRDRVYEQYF
many,TRBV18,TRBJ1-2,NA,TGTGCCAGCTCACCGGGGAGTCCGAGAGGCTACACCTTC,CASSPGSPRGYTF
NA,TRBV14,TRBJ1-1,NA,TGTGCCAGCAGCCAAGGAGCCGGGACTCAAGGTTACCGCGGGAACACTGAAGCTTTCTTT,CASSQGAGTQGYRGNTEAFF
NA,TRBV19,TRBJ2-5,NA,TGTGCCACCCGGCCTCCTGGGAAAGAGATCCAGTACTTC,CATRPPGKEIQYF
NA,TRBV12-3/TRBV12-4,TRBJ1-1,NA,TGTGCCAGCAGTTTTTCTTGGGATTTGAACACTGAAGCTTTCTTT,CASSFSWDLNTEAFF
many,TRBV12-3/TRBV12-4,TRBJ2-5,NA,TGTGCCAGCAGCAGCCCCCACGGGCGGGGAGAGACCCAGTACTTC,CASSSPHGRGETQYF
many,TRBV7-3,TRBJ1-4,TRBD1,TGTGCCAGCAGCTTAACCACCGGGACAGGGATTAATGAAAAACTGTTTTTT,CASSLTTGTGINEKLFF
few,TRBV12-3/TRBV12-4,TRBJ2-1,TRBD2,TGTGCCAGCAGTTTGCCGGGACTAGCCTTTAATGAGCAGTTCTTC,CASSLPGLAFNEQFF
many,TRBV11-2,TRBJ1-2,NA,TGTGCCAGCAGCGCCGCCGGGACCGCGGGGACTGGCTACACCTTC,CASSAAGTAGTGYTF
many,TRBV7-9,TRBJ2-7,NA,TGTGCCAGCAGCTCTATCCGTCTTCGCGACGAGCAGTACTTC,CASSSIRLRDEQYF
NA,TRBV29-1,TRBJ2-1,NA,TGCAGCGTTCTAGGGAACCCCTACAATGAGCAGTTCTTC,CSVLGNPYNEQFF
many,TRBV7-6,TRBJ1-2,NA,TGTGCCAGCAGCCCTGGCAGGGGTCGTCCTAACTATGGCTACACCTTC,CASSPGRGRPNYGYTF
few,TRBV5-1,TRBJ1-3,NA,TGCGCCAGCAGCTTAGAGGGGATAGGAAACACCATATATTTT,CASSLEGIGNTIYF
many,TRBV6-1,TRBJ2-7,TRBD1,TGTGCCAGCACTACGACAGGGGGTCCTTACGAGCAGTACTTC,CASTTTGGPYEQYF
many,TRBV5-5,TRBJ1-1,TRBD1,TGTGCCAGCAGCTCGGAAACAGGGGGCTTAGACACTGAAGCTTTCTTT,CASSSETGGLDTEAFF
NA,TRBV4-1,TRBJ1-5,NA,TGCGCCAGCAGCCAAGGATACGGGAATCAGCCCCAGCATTTT,CASSQGYGNQPQHF
NA,TRBV5-6,TRBJ2-5,TRBD2,TGTGCCAGCAGCCAATGGACTAGCGGGAGGCGGGAGACCCAGTACTTC,CASSQWTSGRRETQYF
many,TRBV5-1,TRBJ2-7,TRBD2,TGTGCCAGCAGCCCCCTTAGGCGGGAGAGCTCCTACGAGCAGTACTTC,CASSPLRRESSYEQYF
many,TRBV15,TRBJ1-4,NA,TGTGCCACCAGCAGAGAGCTCTCGGGAGATGAAAAACTGTTTTTT,CATSRELSGDEKLFF
few,TRBV7-2,TRBJ1-1,NA,TGTGCCAGCAGCTTACCCACAGGGCTGGGTGTTGCTTTCTTT,CASSLPTGLGVAFF
NA,TRBV7-9,TRBJ2-2,NA,TGTGCCAGCAGCTTCCCAGGGCAAACCGGGGAGCTGTTTTTT,CASSFPGQTGELFF
many,TRBV5-1,TRBJ2-5,TRBD2,TGCGCCAGCAGCTTCGGGGGGGACAATCGGGAGACCCAGTACTTC,CASSFGGDNRETQYF
NA,TRBV6-4,TRBJ2-7,NA,TGTGCCAGCAGTGGACGATGTGGGAGCGGGTTCTTCTCCTACGAGCAGTACTTC,CASSGRCGSGFFSYEQYF
many,TRBV7-2,TRBJ1-3,TRBD1,TGTGCCAGCAGCTCACTTTTGACAGGGCCTAAAACAGCCTCTGGAAACACCATATATTTT,CASSSLLTGPKTASGNTIYF
few,TRBV3-1,TRBJ1-6,NA,TGTGCCAGCAGCCAAGCGGAGGGGAGATCACCCCTCCACTTT,CASSQAEGRSPLHF
few,TRBV5-1,TRBJ2-2,TRBD2,TGCGCCAGCAGCTTAGGCGGGAGGCTAGGCGGGGAGCTGTTTTTT,CASSLGGRLGGELFF
many,TRBV6-2/TRBV6-3,TRBJ2-7,NA,TGTGCCAGCAGTGTAATGGGACCCCCCTACGAGCAGTACTTC,CASSVMGPPYEQYF
many,TRBV25-1,TRBJ2-5,NA,TGTGCCAGCAGTTCCTTCCGGGGAGCTACTATGGAGACCCAGTACTTC,CASSSFRGATMETQYF
NA,TRBV7-2,TRBJ1-6,NA,TGTGCCAGCAGCCCCGAGAGGGACTCACCCCTCCACTTT,CASSPERDSPLHF
NA,TRBV28,TRBJ2-1,TRBD2,TGTGCCAGCAGTTTGGTTAGCGGGTCCTACAATGAGCAGTTCTTC,CASSLVSGSYNEQFF
NA,TRBV5-1,TRBJ1-4,TRBD1,TGCGCCAGCAGCTTGGAGGCAGGGGGGGAAAAACTGTTTTTT,CASSLEAGGEKLFF
NA,TRBV4-2,TRBJ1-1,NA,TGTGCCAGCAGCCAGGACAGTAAGAACACTGAAGCTTTCTTT,CASSQDSKNTEAFF
many,TRBV12-3/TRBV12-4,TRBJ1-5,TRBD1,TGTGCCAGCACTACGAGGAGGGGGCAGGGCGCTCAGCCCCAGCATTTT,CASTTRRGQGAQPQHF
NA,TRBV20-1,TRBJ2-1,TRBD2,TGCAGTGCTTCTTTGGGGGGGATAGCGGGCTTCTTTTTGTCAGATGAGCAGTTCTTC,CSASLGGIAGFFLSDEQFF
many,TRBV5-1,TRBJ1-2,NA,TGTGCCAGCAGCTTACAGGGAGACTATGGCTACACCTTC,CASSLQGDYGYTF
many,TRBV20-1,TRBJ1-5,TRBD1,TGCAGTGCTAGATCCGGGACAGTGAATAATCAGCCCCAGCATTTT,CSARSGTVNNQPQHF
many,TRBV2,TRBJ2-2,NA,TGTGCCAGCAGTGAAGCGGGAGGTTCCACCGGGGAGCTGTTTTTT,CASSEAGGSTGELFF
NA,TRBV20-1,TRBJ2-5,NA,TGCAGTGCTACCCAACCCCCAGAGACCCAGTGCTTC,CSATQPPETQCF
NA,TRBV5-5,TRBJ1-5,NA,TGTGCCAGCAGCTTGGTAGGAACCGATAGAGGACAGCCCCAGCATTTT,CASSLVGTDRGQPQHF